This entry lists 22 T cell receptor beta chains sequenced from one sample in a study of shared clonotypes between healthy human individuals (dated by TCRdb to about 2020). Library preparation was by the immunoSEQ multiplex PCR assay. TCRdb retrieved this table from immuneACCESS and kept in-frame rearrangements only. Not all clones are present; in checked studies, unresolved V genes account for under half, and no reason is known for the remainder. Within this sample are some 2,100,000 clones, with roughly 91% of them counted one time only. The biggest ten clones account for roughly 1.7% of the sample. CD8 naive samples were obtained by positive selection for CCR7 among CD45RO-negative cells, yielding a CD45RA+CCR7+ population from which TemRA cells were excluded. The sample taken for sequencing was naive CD8+ T cells from PBMCs. The sample's cell subset or site label, decoded: CD45RA+CCR7+. Every receptor here comes from a young man in good health. Some clones in this sample may be carry-over from other donors' samples.

This sequence joins TRBV7-9 and TRBJ1-1, with D possibly being TRBD1 (5 bases). CDR1 and CDR2 (germline): SEHNR, FQNEAQ (reference sequence). This CDR3 is 12 amino acids long. Trimming stripped 5 bases from V and 2 bases from J, with 6 bases between. In DNA form, the CDR3 reads TGTGCCAGCAGCGACAGCAACACTGAAGCTTTCTTT. This sequence encodes CASSDSNTEAFF.

The table lists this clone with a few counts. Distinct nucleotide sequences in the sample also encode this CDR3. This sequence joins TRBV7-9 and TRBJ2-5; D may correspond to TRBD1 or TRBD2 (5 bases each). The V gene lost 5 bases and the J gene lost 7 bases, with 5 bases spanning the gap. Germline values: CDR1 SEHNR, CDR2 FQNEAQ (reference sequence). This CDR3 region has 10 residues. DNA for the CDR3: TGTGCCAGCAGCGGGGGGACCCAGTACTTC. Translating it yields CASSGGTQYF.

This chain joins TRBV10-3 and TRBJ2-1, with 7 bases identical to TRBD2. This CDR3 comprises 15 residues. Germline V gene data show CDR1 as ENHRY and CDR2 as SYGVKD. V was clipped by 10 bases and J by 4 bases; unmatched bases: 13. The CDR3, as DNA: TGTGCCACGACCCGACGGGGGGAAGATTACAATGAGCAGTTCTTC. Translated: CATTRRGEDYNEQFF.

CDR3 nucleotides: TGTGCCAGCAGCGCGCCCATACTAGCGGGAGTGAACAATGAGCAGTTCTTC. It translates to CASSAPILAGVNNEQFF. V and J are TRBV9 and TRBJ2-1; TRBD2 matches at 11 bases. Germline CDR1 and CDR2: SGDLS and YYNGEE. The CDR3 contains 17 residues. Trimming took 3 bases from V and 5 from J; bases not matched to a gene: 10.

The V gene is TRBV6-1, the J gene TRBJ2-3; 8 bases fit TRBD1. The V gene end was trimmed by 1 base and the J gene end by 4 bases; junction bases not matched to a gene: 7. The CDR3 sequence is 16 residues long. Per germline, CDR1 MNHNS and CDR2 SASEGT. DNA of the CDR3: TGTGCCAGCAGTGAAGAAGGGACAGGAGGTTCAGATACGCAGTATTTT. As protein: CASSEEGTGGSDTQYF.

The chain combines TRBV7-9 with TRBJ1-4, with unresolved D. This CDR3 contains 13 residues. The V gene lost 2 bases and the J gene lost 8 bases, with 9 bases spanning the gap. Germline-derived CDR1 and CDR2 are SEHNR and FQNEAQ (reference sequence). CDR3: CASSLPLVEKLFF. The CDR3 nucleotides read TGTGCCAGCAGCTTACCTCTAGTCGAAAAACTGTTTTTT.

The V call is TRBV27, the J call TRBJ2-1; D gene ambiguous. From germline, CDR1 is MNHEY and CDR2 SMNVEV (reference sequence). This CDR3 comprises 15 residues. Trimming shortened V by 8 bases and J by 2 bases, and 16 bases separated the two germline ends. DNA for the CDR3: TGTGCCAGCGAGAGACGGACCTCCACCTACAATGAGCAGTTCTTC. Protein: CASERRTSTYNEQFF.

This clone appeared once. J is TRBJ1-5 and V is TRBV6-1, with 8 bases fitting TRBD1. Germline CDR1 is MNHNS and CDR2 is SASEGT. The CDR3 spans 16 residues. With 1 base clipped from V and 6 bases from J, the junction kept 8 bases outside the gene matches. The CDR3, as DNA: TGTGCCAGCAGTGAAGGCCCAGGACAGGGCAGTCAGCCCCAGCATTTT. Encoded protein: CASSEGPGQGSQPQHF.

The V gene is TRBV6-5, the J gene TRBJ1-5; D is unclear. CDR1 MNHEY and CDR2 SVGAGI come from the germline V gene. V was trimmed by 2 bases and J by 0 bases, leaving 5 bases between them. The CDR3 runs 14 residues. In DNA form, the CDR3 reads TGTGCCAGCAGTTACGAGTATAGCAATCAGCCCCAGCATTTT. It specifies CASSYEYSNQPQHF.

This rearrangement joins TRBV7-9 to TRBJ2-5; D possibly uses TRBD1 or TRBD2 (5 bases each). The V end lost 5 bases, the J end lost 5 bases, and 21 bases lay between the germline ends. This CDR3 has 16 amino acids. Germline assignment: CDR1 SEHNR and CDR2 FQNEAQ (reference sequence). Here the CDR3 reads CASSHLRDPSSETQYF. Here the CDR3 DNA reads TGTGCCAGCAGCCACCTCAGGGACCCCTCTTCCGAGACCCAGTACTTC.

V gene TRBV4-2 combines with J gene TRBJ2-7; 10 bases are shared with TRBD2. This CDR3 is built from 16 residues. The germline CDR1 and CDR2 sequences are LGHNA and YNFKEQ. Unmatched junction bases numbered 7, after V lost 3 bases and J lost 2 bases. CDR3 DNA: TGTGCCAGCAGCCACCTAACTAGCGGGGCTACCTACGAGCAGTACTTC. This translates into CASSHLTSGATYEQYF.

The chain is built from TRBV27 and TRBJ2-7; 11 bases agree with TRBD2. Germline trimming cut 5 bases from V and 3 bases from J; bases unmatched to any gene: 15. Germline CDR1 is MNHEY and CDR2 is SMNVEV (reference sequence). The length of the CDR3 is 18 residues. CDR3 sequence: CASSPPFTSGRFFYEQYF. CDR3 in DNA: TGTGCCAGCAGTCCCCCATTTACTAGCGGGAGATTTTTCTACGAGCAGTACTTC.

With respect to this clone: One end of the junction is discordant with germline, which a read error may explain. The chain links TRBV7-9 to TRBJ2-3, with D unclear. Per the germline V gene, CDR1 is SEHNR and CDR2 is FQNEAQ (reference sequence). This CDR3 is built from 9 residues. The chain's CDR3 is CASTIDKNF. DNA of the CDR3: TGTGCCAGCACCATAGACAAGAATTTT.

V usage is TRBV19 and J usage is TRBJ1-1; D is unresolved. CDR1 is LNHDA and CDR2 is SQIVND in the germline V gene (reference sequence). The CDR3 consists of 14 residues. V was trimmed by 2 bases and J by 5 bases, leaving 12 bases between them. CDR3 nucleotides: TGTGCCAGTAGTATAACCTTGGCAACAACTGAAGCTTTCTTT. It specifies CASSITLATTEAFF.

The CDR3 loop reads CARSPSLFSGDTYEQYF. The CDR3 DNA reads TGTGCCAGAAGCCCCTCCCTTTTTAGCGGAGATACCTACGAGCAGTACTTC. V is TRBV5-3 and J is TRBJ2-7; weak D call: TRBD2 (6 bases). TRBV5-3 is treated as an ORF (open reading frame) with a function not yet certain. The CDR3 covers 17 residues. The V and J ends lost 4 bases and 2 bases respectively, with 22 bases between them.

The chain employs TRBV11-2 and TRBJ2-2, with 7 bases matching TRBD2. With V trimmed by 8 bases and J by 1 base, 10 bases remained unmatched. The CDR3 contains 16 residues. Per germline, CDR1 SGHAT and CDR2 FQNNGV. The CDR3 sequence: CASFDRLAVNTGELFF. Written as DNA, the CDR3 is TGTGCCAGCTTCGATCGTCTAGCGGTGAACACCGGGGAGCTGTTTTTT. The full variable domain, with the rest looked up from reference TRBV11-2 and TRBJ2-2, is EAGVAQSPRYKIIEKRQSVAFWCNPISGHATLYWYQQILGQGPKLLIQFQNNGVVDDSQLPKDRFSAERLKGVDSTLKIQPAKLEDSAVYLCASFDRLAVNTGELFFGEGSRLTVL.

This chain joins TRBV9 and TRBJ2-7; TRBD2 matches 7 bases. This CDR3 spans 16 amino acids. Germline V lookup: CDR1 SGDLS, CDR2 YYNGEE. J gave up 5 bases and V 3 bases, and 14 bases lay outside the gene matches. CDR3 region: CASSGEGGGAFHEQYF. The CDR3 DNA reads TGTGCCAGCAGCGGCGAGGGCGGGGGTGCTTTCCACGAGCAGTACTTC.

This sequence joins TRBV29-1 and TRBJ2-5; the D is unclear. Germline CDR1 is SQVTM and CDR2 is ANQGSEA. V lost 5 bases to trimming and J lost 2 bases, with 6 bases between them. The CDR3 runs 11 residues. The CDR3: CSVLDQETQYF. The DNA of the CDR3 is TGCAGCGTTCTCGATCAAGAGACCCAGTACTTC.

The chain employs TRBV4-1 and TRBJ1-5; TRBD1 might be the D (6 bases). The germline V and J ends were trimmed by 1 base and 10 bases, with 14 bases remaining between them. Germline CDR1 reads MGHRA; CDR2 reads YSYEKL. The CDR3 contains 14 residues. Here the CDR3 DNA reads TGCGCCAGCAGCCAAGTGGGGGGGGCCCGCCCCCAGCATTTT. This sequence encodes CASSQVGGARPQHF.

CDR3 loop: CASSPRPPGGYEQYF. The CDR3 DNA reads as TGTGCCAGCTCACCAAGGCCCCCAGGGGGGTACGAGCAGTACTTC. This chain uses TRBV18 with TRBJ2-7, with D possibly being TRBD1 (7 bases). The V gene lost 2 bases and the J gene lost 4 bases, with 15 bases spanning the gap. The CDR3 is 15 residues long. Germline CDR1 and CDR2: KGHSH and LQKENI.

The chain recombines TRBV29-1 with TRBJ2-1, with a tentative D call TRBD2 (6 bases). From germline, CDR1 is SQVTM and CDR2 ANQGSEA. V was clipped by 5 bases and J by 7 bases, with 18 bases between them. This CDR3 has 14 residues. CDR3 residues: CSVMASDRLNEQFF. CDR3 bases: TGCAGCGTTATGGCTAGCGACCGGTTGAATGAGCAGTTCTTC.

The rearrangement links TRBV5-1 to TRBJ2-5; D gene unclear. The CDR3 sequence is 16 residues long. With 0 bases removed from V and 4 bases from J, the gap between germline ends came to 16 bases. CDR1 SGHRS and CDR2 YFSETQ come from the germline V gene. In DNA form, the CDR3 reads TGCGCCAGCAGCTTGGCCTTGCAGCCGGGTGGAGAGACCCAGTACTTC. Its protein is CASSLALQPGGETQYF.